This TCR beta chain emerged from a study of blood T cell repertoires in COVID-19. At the level of the study: The United States, Italy and Spain provided the acute and convalescent COVID-19 samples. PBMCs, B-cell-depleted T cells, or T cells provided the cDNA or gDNA that made up the material.

As handled by the study authors: Reference gene primer amplification gave nucleated cell count estimates. Profiling relied on immunoSEQ multiplex PCR, and the TCRdb table lists in-frame clones only, not all of them. From that table come the V and J calls and clone size; the DNA was used to work out D and trimming. Of about 74,000 clones in the sample, approximately 79% were seen once. The germline gives CDR1 ENHRY, CDR2 SYGVKD. V lost 3 bases and J lost 0, with 11 bases in between. The CDR3 runs 15 residues. V and J are TRBV10-3 and TRBJ1-1; tentatively, D is TRBD1 (6 bases). The TCR originated in an older man with active or convalescent COVID-19. Sequencing was carried out using peripheral blood. CDR3 nucleotide sequence: TGTGCCATCAGTGAAAGGGGGGGGATGAACACTGAAGCTTTCTTT. Translation gives CAISERGGMNTEAFF.